The present TCR delta chain was sequenced within a study of gamma-delta T cells after stem cell transplantation (dated by TCRdb to between 2015 and 2016). Worth noting for this clone: Its antigen is unknown. Per-nucleotide qualities are absent, and no much larger clonotype sits a single base away.

V drops 0 bases and J drops 0 bases, leaving 13 bases in between. The cysteine opens and the phenylalanine closes a CDR3 of 16 amino acids. CDR3 DNA is the only sequence kept; it has 48 bases, read in frame from the first base. CDR1 GEAIGNYY and CDR2 EKD were looked up in the germline V gene. The library was generated by RT-PCR. TCRdb lists the instrument as Illumina MiSeq. The public reads were reprocessed by TCRdb using CATT, and rows of matching DNA were later combined. The sample data list around 2,700 delta-chain clones, and 30% of these were observed just once. More than 25% of the sample is taken by the ten largest.

Sequencing was performed on gamma-delta T cells. This TCR derives from a human donor. It is not recorded whose cells these are; they may come from a transplant donor. The chain is assembled from TRDV2 and TRDJ1; there is no confident call for the D gene. CDR3 region: CACDTVGERYTDKLIF. At the DNA level, the sequence is TGTGCCTGTGACACCGTCGGAGAAAGGTACACCGATAAACTCATCTTT.